A single sample gave rise to the 31 T cell receptor beta chains below, sequenced in a study of T cell clones after liver transplantation. The method was immunoSEQ multiplex PCR; TCRdb's version includes in-frame clones alone and lacks a portion of them. The sample yields tens of thousands of clones, around 70% seen once. The specimen comprised CD4+ T cells from blood, sampled at the 22-month timepoint. All receptors come from a human patient who received a liver transplant. Among the T cells, some may be from the graft donor.

The chain uses TRBV7-9 and TRBJ1-1; D may be TRBD1 (6 bases). The CDR3 is 14 amino acids. Per the germline V gene, CDR1 is SEHNR and CDR2 is FQNEAQ (reference sequence). Trimming shortened V by 1 base and J by 4 bases, and 10 bases separated the two germline ends. CDR3 sequence reads: CASSLVLQGTEAFF. The CDR3 DNA reads TGTGCCAGCAGCTTAGTACTACAGGGCACTGAAGCTTTCTTT.

The chain joins TRBV6-4 to TRBJ2-2; 7 bases align to TRBD1. The CDR3 spans 14 residues. Germline V gene data show CDR1 as MRHNA and CDR2 as SNTAGT. J lost 3 bases, V lost 6 bases, and 4 bases had no gene match. The CDR3 loop reads CASSTDRDTGELFF. CDR3 DNA: TGTGCCAGCAGCACCGACAGGGACACCGGGGAGCTGTTTTTT.

The chain uses TRBV2 and TRBJ2-7; a weak D match, TRBD1 (6 bases). From germline, CDR1 is SNHLY and CDR2 FYNNEI. There are 13 residues in the CDR3. Trimming removed 5 bases at V and 1 base at J, with 9 bases between. CDR3 nucleotides: TGTGCCAGCAGTCGGGACACTTCCTACGAGCAGTACTTC. As protein: CASSRDTSYEQYF.

The chain couples TRBV9 to TRBJ1-6; no clear D. The V end was cut by 6 bases, the J end by 10 bases, with 11 bases between. The CDR3 extends over 12 amino acids. Germline V CDR1 and CDR2: SGDLS, YYNGEE. CDR3 protein: CASTLEASPLHF. DNA for the CDR3: TGTGCCAGCACCTTAGAGGCCTCACCCCTCCACTTT.

This clone appeared a few times. The V gene is TRBV18, the J gene TRBJ1-5; D is possibly TRBD1 (5 bases). Per germline, CDR1 KGHSH and CDR2 LQKENI. Between the trimmed V and J ends, which lost 2 bases and 9 bases, there was a span of 14 bases. This CDR3 has 14 amino acids. The CDR3 loop reads CASSPIGGARPQHF. The CDR3 bases are TGTGCCAGCTCACCAATTGGAGGGGCCCGGCCCCAGCATTTT.

CDR3 nucleotide sequence: TGTGCCAGCAGCCCACTTGGACAGAGCTCCTACAATGAGCAGTTCTTC. Protein sequence: CASSPLGQSSYNEQFF. The chain employs TRBV7-8 and TRBJ2-1; perhaps TRBD1 as D (6 bases). The CDR3 has 16 amino acids. The germline CDR1 and CDR2 sequences are SGHVS and FQNEAQ. V lost 5 bases and J 0 bases, leaving 14 bases between the germline ends.

This chain uses TRBV10-3 with TRBJ1-1, with TRBD1 matching 9 bases. Germline-derived CDR1 and CDR2 are ENHRY and SYGVKD. The V gene end was trimmed by 5 bases and the J gene end by 5 bases; junction bases not matched to a gene: 9. This CDR3 contains 15 residues. In DNA, the CDR3 is TGTGCCATCAGTTCACCGGGACAGGGATATACTGAAGCTTTCTTT. It yields the protein CAISSPGQGYTEAFF.

This clone appeared once. The V gene is TRBV6-6, the J gene TRBJ2-5; the D gene is possibly TRBD1 (6 bases). This CDR3 spans 15 amino acids. Trimming stripped 5 bases from V and 3 bases from J, with 16 bases between. CDR1 MNHNY and CDR2 SVGAGI come from the germline V gene (reference sequence). The CDR3 region is CASSPGTRTEETQYF. CDR3 in DNA: TGTGCCAGCAGTCCCGGGACCAGGACAGAAGAGACCCAGTACTTC.

This clone was observed a few times. This chain joins TRBV6-1 and TRBJ2-7; D call uncertain. V lost 2 bases and J lost 4, with 9 bases in between. From germline, CDR1 is MNHNS and CDR2 SASEGT. This CDR3 contains 13 residues. For the CDR3, the DNA is TGTGCCAGCAGTGAACCCCCCGGATACGAGCAGTACTTC. Its protein is CASSEPPGYEQYF.

To note about this clone: Other DNA variants within this sample encode the same CDR3. This rearrangement joins TRBV28 to TRBJ1-2, with D possibly matching TRBD1 (6 bases). Germline V gives CDR1 MDHEN, CDR2 SYDVKM. V was pared by 7 bases and J by 6 bases, with 18 bases between. CDR3 length: 14 residues. CDR3 sequence: CASIGGRGIHGYTF. Written as DNA, the CDR3 is TGTGCCAGCATCGGAGGCAGGGGAATTCATGGCTACACCTTC.

The genes are TRBV7-9 and TRBJ2-1; a weak D match, TRBD1 (5 bases). This CDR3 has 13 residues. The ends were cut back, 1 base at V and 13 bases at J, with 14 bases in the middle. CDR1 and CDR2 (germline): SEHNR, FQNEAQ (reference sequence). In DNA, the CDR3 is TGTGCCAGCAGCTTAGATCGTCGCAGGGCCCAGTTCTTC. Residues: CASSLDRRRAQFF.

The rearrangement joins TRBV5-6 to TRBJ2-2, with D perhaps matching TRBD2 (6 bases). V lost 4 bases and J lost 1, with 11 bases in between. The CDR3 is 15 residues long. The germline gives CDR1 SGHDT, CDR2 YYEEEE. CDR3 loop: CASSPLGRNTGELFF. CDR3 nucleotide sequence: TGTGCCAGCAGCCCCCTCGGGAGGAACACCGGGGAGCTGTTTTTT.

The V and J genes are TRBV7-4 and TRBJ1-6; D is possibly TRBD1 (6 bases). This CDR3 region has 17 residues. Trimming shortened V by 6 bases and J by 6 bases, and 21 bases separated the two germline ends. CDR1 is SGHVT, CDR2 SQSDAQ, per germline. The CDR3 nucleotides are TGTGCCAGCAGACTTCTGGGGTGGGGGGCTACTAATTCACCCCTCCACTTT. Translation: CASRLLGWGATNSPLHF.

This rearrangement joins TRBV7-2 to TRBJ1-3; D possibly corresponds to TRBD1 (5 bases). The CDR3 covers 15 residues. V lost 6 bases, J lost 0 bases, and 12 bases lay in between. CDR1 and CDR2 from the germline V gene are SGHTA and FQGNSA. CDR3: CASRLGQVSGNTIYF. The DNA for the CDR3 is TGTGCCAGCAGGTTGGGGCAAGTCTCTGGAAACACCATATATTTT.

The chain carries TRBV6-1 and TRBJ1-5; tentative D call: TRBD1 (5 bases). Germline assignment: CDR1 MNHNS and CDR2 SASEGT. CDR3 length: 15 residues. The V end lost 6 bases, the J end lost 4 bases, and 16 bases lay between the germline ends. CDR3 sequence (DNA): TGTGCCAGCAGCGAAATGGGGCAGGGAAATCAGCCCCAGCATTTT. As protein: CASSEMGQGNQPQHF.

The rearrangement links TRBV5-5 to TRBJ2-1; D is uncertain. The germline gives CDR1 SGHKS, CDR2 YYEKEE (reference sequence). CDR3 length equals 12 residues. The V end lost 4 bases, the J end lost 9 bases, and 11 bases lay between the germline ends. The DNA of the CDR3 is TGTGCCAGCAGCGGGCTTCTCGGTGAGCAGTTCTTC. Translated: CASSGLLGEQFF.

The chain couples TRBV7-2 to TRBJ2-7; TRBD1 matches 7 bases. Germline trimming cut 6 bases from V and 2 bases from J; bases unmatched to any gene: 10. Germline values: CDR1 SGHTA, CDR2 FQGNSA. The length of the CDR3 is 15 residues. The DNA for the CDR3 is TGTGCCAGCAGGGGGCCCGAGGACAGGCCCTACGAGCAGTACTTC. It encodes CASRGPEDRPYEQYF. The full variable domain, with the rest looked up from reference TRBV7-2 and TRBJ2-7, is GAGVSQSPSNKVTEKGKDVELRCDPISGHTALYWYRQSLGQGLEFLIYFQGNSAPDKSGLPSDRFSAERTGGSVSTLTIQRTQQEDSAVYLCASRGPEDRPYEQYFGPGTRLTVT.

The V and J genes are TRBV27 and TRBJ1-6; TRBD1 matches 7 bases. The CDR3 totals 12 residues. V trimming: 11 bases; J trimming: 10 bases; junction bases outside the gene matches: 8. Germline V gives CDR1 MNHEY, CDR2 SMNVEV (reference sequence). CDR3 sequence: CACQGVGSPLHF. The CDR3 coding sequence is TGTGCCTGCCAGGGGGTAGGCTCACCCCTCCACTTT.

This chain joins TRBV18 and TRBJ1-6; the D is unclear. Germline V gene data show CDR1 as KGHSH and CDR2 as LQKENI. This CDR3 has 16 residues. V was pared by 1 base and J by 0 bases, with 7 bases between. The CDR3 DNA sequence: TGTGCCAGCTCACCACGTACAAGCTCCTATAATTCACCCCTCCACTTT. Translated: CASSPRTSSYNSPLHF.

Here the CDR3 reads CASRDRDRVVGDTQYF. CDR3 nucleotide sequence: TGTGCCAGCAGGGACCGGGACAGGGTGGTTGGAGATACGCAGTATTTT. This rearrangement joins TRBV2 to TRBJ2-3; 9 bases fit TRBD1. The V gene's germline CDR1 is SNHLY and CDR2 FYNNEI. The CDR3 covers 16 residues. Germline trimming cut 6 bases from V and 5 bases from J; bases unmatched to any gene: 12.

V usage is TRBV2 and J usage is TRBJ2-3, with 9 bases identical to TRBD2. The germline V gene has CDR1 SNHLY and CDR2 FYNNEI. The CDR3 extends over 15 amino acids. J was trimmed by 7 bases and V by 1 base; bases with no gene match: 6. The CDR3, as DNA: TGTGCCAGCAGTGAAGAGGCTAGCGGGGCCCATACGCAGTATTTT. Its translation: CASSEEASGAHTQYF. The complete variable domain, with remaining parts taken from reference TRBV2 and TRBJ2-3, reads EPEVTQTPSHQVTQMGQEVILRCVPISNHLYFYWYRQILGQKVEFLVSFYNNEISEKSEIFDDQFSVERPDGSNFTLKIRSTKLEDSAMYFCASSEEASGAHTQYFGPGTRLTVL.

The J gene is TRBJ1-1, the V gene TRBV28; D gene ambiguous. The V and J ends lost 6 bases and 0 bases respectively, with 14 bases between them. Germline-derived CDR1 and CDR2 are MDHEN and SYDVKM. The CDR3 runs 15 residues. The CDR3 spells CASSPIPGMNTEAFF. The CDR3 DNA sequence: TGTGCCAGCAGCCCCATCCCGGGGATGAACACTGAAGCTTTCTTT.

V gene TRBV27 combines with J gene TRBJ2-7, with D unresolved. This CDR3 spans 15 amino acids. CDR1 is MNHEY and CDR2 is SMNVEV in the germline V gene (reference sequence). Trimming stripped 1 base from V and 0 bases from J, with 10 bases between. CDR3 DNA: TGTGCCAGCAGTTTATACGGGTATAGCTCCTACGAGCAGTACTTC. This sequence encodes CASSLYGYSSYEQYF.

This clone was seen more than once but under ten times. V and J are TRBV6-5 and TRBJ2-5, with a tentative D call TRBD2 (5 bases). Germline loops: CDR1 MNHEY, CDR2 SVGAGI. V shed 3 bases and J shed 4 bases, with 12 bases lying between them. The length of the CDR3 is 14 residues. The CDR3, as DNA: TGTGCCAGCAGTTATCAGAAAGGGAGAGAGACCCAGTACTTC. Translated: CASSYQKGRETQYF.

V usage is TRBV6-1 and J usage is TRBJ1-2; D is uncertain. This CDR3 comprises 13 residues. V was shortened by 0 bases and J by 4 bases, with 6 bases between the two germline ends. Germline values: CDR1 MNHNS, CDR2 SASEGT. Here the CDR3 DNA reads TGTGCCAGCAGTGAAGCAAACCTCTATGGCTACACCTTC. Protein sequence: CASSEANLYGYTF.

The V and J genes are TRBV9 and TRBJ2-7; TRBD1 aligns across 11 bases. Losses at the gene ends were 4 bases for V and 9 bases for J; bases not matched to a gene: 12. The germline V gene has CDR1 SGDLS and CDR2 YYNGEE. The CDR3 length is 15 residues. The DNA for the CDR3 is TGTGCCAGCAGCTCCCCCTCCGGGACAGGGGGAGTGCAGTACTTC. It yields the protein CASSSPSGTGGVQYF.

The chain couples TRBV4-2 to TRBJ2-3, with 8 bases fitting TRBD1. The CDR3 contains 17 residues. V was clipped by 2 bases and J by 6 bases; unmatched bases: 13. Germline CDR1 and CDR2: LGHNA and YNFKEQ. The chain's CDR3 is CASSQTRTGSLSDTQYF. The DNA for the CDR3 is TGTGCCAGCAGCCAAACCAGGACAGGGTCCCTGAGTGATACGCAGTATTTT.

This chain uses TRBV28 with TRBJ1-5; D perhaps matches TRBD1 (5 bases). Germline values: CDR1 MDHEN, CDR2 SYDVKM. Trimming left V 3 bases short and J 6 bases short, with 12 bases between. The CDR3 loop spans 14 amino acids. The CDR3 DNA is TGTGCCAGCAGTTTTTTCTGGGGCGGTCAGCCCCAGCATTTT. Translating gives CASSFFWGGQPQHF. Using reference TRBV28 and TRBJ1-5 for the parts outside the CDR3, the full variable domain is DVKVTQSSRYLVKRTGEKVFLECVQDMDHENMFWYRQDPGLGLRLIYFSYDVKMKEKGDIPEGYSVSREKKERFSLILESASTNQTSMYLCASSFFWGGQPQHFGDGTRLSIL.

CDR3 nucleotide sequence: TGTGCCACCAGCACCTCGGGCAGGTACGAGCAGTACTTC. Protein: CATSTSGRYEQYF. V is TRBV15 and J is TRBJ2-5; no definite D call. The J call is uncertain, as TRBJ2-7 better fits the DNA end. The CDR3 has 13 residues. Germline V gives CDR1 LNHNV, CDR2 YYDKDF (reference sequence).

V usage is TRBV5-1 and J usage is TRBJ1-4; weak D call: TRBD1 (6 bases). The CDR3 is made up of 16 amino acids. With 0 bases removed from V and 0 bases from J, the gap between germline ends came to 9 bases. Germline loops: CDR1 SGHRS, CDR2 YFSETQ. Here the CDR3 reads CASSLGGQATNEKLFF. For the CDR3, the DNA is TGCGCCAGCAGCTTGGGGGGACAAGCAACTAATGAAAAACTGTTTTTT. The full variable domain, with the rest looked up from reference TRBV5-1 and TRBJ1-4, is KAGVTQTPRYLIKTRGQQVTLSCSPISGHRSVSWYQQTPGQGLQFLFEYFSETQRNKGNFPGRFSGRQFSNSRSEMNVSTLELGDSALYLCASSLGGQATNEKLFFGSGTQLSVL.

The chain recombines TRBV7-2 with TRBJ1-2, with 10 bases that match TRBD1. The germline gives CDR1 SGHTA, CDR2 FQGNSA. V shed 3 bases, J shed 7 bases, and the junction held 5 bases outside the gene matches. The CDR3 spans 14 residues. This CDR3 reads CASSFGQGDFGYTF. The CDR3, as DNA: TGTGCCAGCAGCTTTGGACAGGGGGACTTTGGCTACACCTTC. Complete variable domain (other parts from reference TRBV7-2 and TRBJ1-2): GAGVSQSPSNKVTEKGKDVELRCDPISGHTALYWYRQSLGQGLEFLIYFQGNSAPDKSGLPSDRFSAERTGGSVSTLTIQRTQQEDSAVYLCASSFGQGDFGYTFGSGTRLTVV.